This T cell receptor (beta chain) was recovered during a study of shared clonotypes between healthy human individuals (dated by TCRdb to 2018 to 2020). The study in broad terms: Two women and a few men aged 18 to 49 years were included in the cohort. To increase sequencing depth and limit assay-specific biases, different laboratories used diverse techniques to prepare libraries and sequence TCR repertoires. To estimate repertoire size and how much clonotypes are shared between individuals, the study performed deep sequencing of blood TCR repertoires from roughly five healthy adults. Between about 0.9 and 9 billion PBMCs per donor were obtained by leukapheresis. For each donor, three plates each were used for CD4 naive and CD4 memory, two plates were used for CD8 naive, and one plate was used for CD8 memory. Broad study findings and their caveats: Sampling was limited to blood, and TCR repertoires in tissue likely differ from TCR repertoires in blood. About 4.5% of naive CD4, 3.5% of naive CD8, around 2.3% of memory CD4, and around 0.4% of memory CD8 clonotypes were shared across a few donors. Naive subsets generally had larger estimated clonotype richness than memory subsets did. Rarefaction of sorted-subset datasets indicated incomplete sequencing despite the large sequencing depth. Pairwise subsampling indicated that sequencing depth was expected to affect the degree of clonotype sharing among donors. Because the study included only a small number of donors, the genetic and exposure-history diversity represented was limited. Compared with non-shared clonotypes, clonotypes shared by all four sorted-subset donors had higher generation probabilities.

Relative to germline, V is missing 5 bases and J is missing 6 bases, with 7 bases of the junction outside any gene match. The CDR3, from cysteine to phenylalanine, totals 15 residues. The only DNA kept is the CDR3, 45 bases in frame from the first base. The germline V gene (reference sequence) supplies CDR1 PRHDT and CDR2 FYEKMQ. CD8 naive samples were obtained by positive selection for CCR7 among CD45RO-negative cells, yielding a CD45RA+CCR7+ population from which TemRA cells were excluded. Healthy HIV-negative adults with no recently reported acute infections or vaccinations were included as donors. Every donor was a Caucasian adult living in Nashville, Tennessee, USA. Blood was obtained by leukapheresis, after which PBMCs were separated by Ficoll-Histopaque density gradient centrifugation and cryopreserved in liquid nitrogen vapor phase. Purity and quantity of every magnetically sorted T cell population were checked by analytical flow cytometry. Genomic DNA was isolated from each sorted fraction and quantified by UV absorbance on a Nanodrop 2000c.

With regard to this clone: The antigen it binds to is not known. The input lacks base qualities; no much larger clone sits a single base away.

TCR CDR3 regions were amplified from genomic DNA by multiplex PCR using the deep immunoSEQ assay. For each cell subset, the extracted genomic DNA was distributed evenly across all wells of several immunoSEQ 96-well plates, and each plate served as one replicate. Each replicate PCR for sorted subsets received about 220 ng genomic DNA, equal to roughly 29,000 T cell genomes. The purified libraries were quantified using a Qubit 3.0 fluorometer, sized with a Bioanalyzer 2100, and then quantified again using the KAPA Library Quantification kit. A separate single-read 150-cycle Illumina NextSeq 550 flow cell was used to sequence each immunoSEQ 96-well plate. Per the original workflow: Because only junctional sequences without quality scores were contained in the immunoSEQ output, filtering matching that applied to full-length reads could not be performed. To assign V/J genes and CDR3, sequences were annotated using PyIR, a Python wrapper for IgBLAST v1.9, with IMGT germline references. Reads with weak V/J assignments (E-value above 1e-6), missing CDR3, stop codons, out-of-frame junctions, or ambiguous translated residues were removed. V3J clonotypes were defined by identical inferred V gene, J gene, and CDR3 amino acid sequence. Percentage overlap between repertoires was calculated by dividing the number of shared unique clonotypes by the size of the smaller repertoire. Three approaches were used to assess repertoire richness: RTK rarefaction, the Chao1 estimator, and Recon v2.1 estimates of unobserved clonotypes. Generation probabilities were computed with OLGA for all TCRbeta clonotypes obtained by the gDNA method from a few donors. The clones in this table, taken by TCRdb from immuneACCESS, are in-frame only. Not every clone is retained; where verified, under half of the shortfall comes from an unresolved V gene, and the cause of the rest is unknown. V and J calls and clone size are given by that table; D and trimming were obtained from the DNA. The sample table shows some 2 million clones, and roughly 94% are seen once. 0.85% to 1.2% of the sample goes to the ten largest clones.

The chain joins TRBV13 to TRBJ2-5; TRBD1 fits 12 bases in the junction. This receptor was taken from a man aged 18 to 29 in good health. The sequencing input was naive CD8+ T cells sorted from blood. The label giving this sample's cell subset or site can be read as: CD45RA+CCR7+. The DNA sequence reads TGTGCCAGCAGCAGCGGGACAGGGGGCTCTAAGACCCAGTACTTC. It translates as CASSSGTGGSKTQYF.